Listed here are 17 T cell receptor beta chains from one sample, sequenced in a study of cytomegalovirus exposure and HLA in healthy donors. The PCR ran on 60 Vbeta and 13 Jbeta primers. Profiled with immunoSEQ multiplex PCR; TCRdb holds only in-frame clones, not every one. The table records 130,000 to 150,000 clones, roughly 80% of them present only once. The sample comprised PBMCs. The receptors were gathered from a man aged 35-49 years in good health and CMV-seronegative.

The chain links TRBV5-1 to TRBJ2-1; 12 bases agree with TRBD2. From germline, CDR1 is SGHRS and CDR2 YFSETQ. After removal of 4 bases from V and 11 bases from J, the junction contained 16 bases not matched to a gene. The CDR3 is 17 amino acids. CDR3 in amino acids: CASSRLGGLAGGPQQFF. In DNA, the CDR3 is TGCGCCAGCAGCCGACTGGGAGGGCTAGCGGGGGGGCCACAGCAGTTCTTC.

This chain connects TRBV7-2 to TRBJ2-7; tentative D call: TRBD2 (6 bases). Germline V lookup: CDR1 SGHTA, CDR2 FQGNSA. V was cut by 3 bases and J by 2 bases, with 14 bases left in between. The CDR3 totals 15 residues. The CDR3, as DNA: TGTGCCAGCAGCTTCAAGAGGGGAGGAGCCTACGAGCAGTACTTC. It specifies CASSFKRGGAYEQYF.

The rearrangement links TRBV5-4 to TRBJ2-7; 8 bases agree with TRBD2. Germline values: CDR1 SGHNT, CDR2 YYREEE (reference sequence). The length of the CDR3 is 14 residues. The V segment lost 4 bases and the J segment 2 bases; nucleotides outside the gene matches: 5. CDR3 loop: CASSPGGAPYEQYF. DNA of the CDR3: TGTGCCAGCAGCCCCGGGGGGGCCCCCTACGAGCAGTACTTC.

The gene calls are TRBV29-1 and TRBJ2-7, with D possibly TRBD1 on 5 matching bases. CDR1 is SQVTM, CDR2 ANQGSEA, per germline. The CDR3 contains 13 residues. V lost 4 bases and J lost 2, with 12 bases in between. The CDR3, as DNA: TGCAGCGTTGCGGGCAGGGCTACCTACGAGCAGTACTTC. Residues: CSVAGRATYEQYF.

The chain carries TRBV9 and TRBJ2-7; a weak D match, TRBD1 (5 bases). Trimming stripped 0 bases from V and 6 bases from J, with 22 bases between. This CDR3 has 17 amino acids. Germline V gives CDR1 SGDLS, CDR2 YYNGEE. The CDR3: CASSVEGSVRASREQYF. The CDR3 nucleotides are TGTGCCAGCAGCGTAGAGGGGTCGGTTCGGGCCTCTCGCGAGCAGTACTTC.

The CDR3 region has the DNA TGTGCCAGCAGTGACTCGGACAGCACTGAAGCTTTCTTT. Amino acids: CASSDSDSTEAFF. The rearrangement joins TRBV6-4 to TRBJ1-1, with TRBD1 as a possible D gene (6 bases). Germline CDR1 reads MRHNA; CDR2 reads SNTAGT. Trimming pared 0 bases from V and 4 bases from J, leaving 6 bases between. This CDR3 is built from 13 residues.

The rearrangement links TRBV28 to TRBJ2-7, with no clear D. The germline V and J ends were trimmed by 6 bases and 5 bases, with 17 bases remaining between them. Germline-derived CDR1 and CDR2 are MDHEN and SYDVKM. The CDR3 consists of 14 residues. This chain's CDR3 is CASSPFQADHEQYF. In DNA, the CDR3 is TGTGCCAGCAGCCCTTTTCAGGCCGACCACGAGCAGTACTTC.

In its sample, this clone was seen once. V is TRBV6-5 and J is TRBJ1-5; 8 positions agree with TRBD1. This CDR3 has 16 residues. CDR1 is MNHEY, CDR2 SVGAGI, per germline. After removal of 0 bases from V and 7 bases from J, the junction contained 8 bases not matched to a gene. This CDR3 is CASSYSAGGERQPQHF. The CDR3 DNA reads TGTGCCAGCAGTTACTCGGCAGGGGGCGAGCGGCAGCCCCAGCATTTT.

This sequence joins TRBV27 and TRBJ1-2; no clear D gene. CDR1 and CDR2 (germline): MNHEY, SMNVEV (reference sequence). The CDR3 contains 14 residues. The ends were cut back, 5 bases at V and 5 bases at J, with 15 bases in the middle. CDR3 bases: TGTGCCAGCAGTCCTACCATAAACCTATATGGCTACACCTTC. Amino acids: CASSPTINLYGYTF.

The chain combines TRBV7-9 with TRBJ1-4; 7 nucleotides agree with TRBD1. The CDR3 contains 13 residues. V dropped 8 bases and J dropped 1; count of bases not matched to a gene: 1. CDR1 and CDR2 (germline): SEHNR, FQNEAQ (reference sequence). The CDR3 DNA reads as TGTGCCAGCTGGGACAGAACTAATGAAAAACTGTTTTTT. This sequence encodes CASWDRTNEKLFF. Full variable domain (missing parts from reference TRBV7-9 and TRBJ1-4): DTGVSQNPRHKITKRGQNVTFRCDPISEHNRLYWYRQTLGQGPEFLTYFQNEAQLEKSRLLSDRFSAERPKGSFSTLEIQRTEQGDSAMYLCASWDRTNEKLFFGSGTQLSVL.

The CDR3 loop is CASSYPGYGYTF. CDR3 bases: TGTGCCAGCAGTTATCCAGGTTATGGCTACACCTTC. This sequence joins TRBV6-5 and TRBJ1-2, with D uncertain. V was clipped by 3 bases and J by 5 bases, with 7 bases between them. Germline V gene lookup returns CDR1 MNHEY and CDR2 SVGAGI. This CDR3 region has 12 residues.

This rearrangement joins TRBV7-9 to TRBJ2-1; D call uncertain. From germline, CDR1 is SEHNR and CDR2 FQNEAQ (reference sequence). V was trimmed by 9 bases and J by 2 bases, leaving 14 bases between them. The CDR3 is 14 amino acids. The CDR3 loop is CASKLGAAYNEQFF. The CDR3 nucleotides are TGTGCCAGTAAGTTGGGCGCCGCCTACAATGAGCAGTTCTTC.

V is TRBV6-1 and J is TRBJ2-5, with 7 bases aligning to TRBD1. The J call may be incorrect, as the DNA end agrees better with TRBJ2-7. In germline, CDR1 is MNHNS, CDR2 SASEGT. The CDR3 is 14 amino acids. CDR3 loop: CASSLGQPTYEQYF. The CDR3, as DNA: TGTGCCAGCAGTTTGGGACAGCCAACCTACGAGCAGTACTTC.

This chain joins TRBV19 and TRBJ2-3, with D perhaps matching TRBD2 (5 bases). This CDR3 spans 13 amino acids. The V end was cut by 4 bases, the J end by 4 bases, with 9 bases between. The V gene's germline CDR1 is LNHDA and CDR2 SQIVND (reference sequence). The CDR3 here is CASSNGKPDTQYF. The CDR3 DNA reads as TGTGCCAGTAGTAACGGGAAGCCAGATACGCAGTATTTT.

The rearrangement links TRBV9 to TRBJ1-2; D is possibly TRBD1 (6 bases). The ends were cut back, 4 bases at V and 10 bases at J, with 14 bases in the middle. This CDR3 region has 12 residues. Germline lookup yields CDR1 SGDLS and CDR2 YYNGEE. For the CDR3, the DNA is TGTGCCAGCAGCACCGGACAGATAGTCTACACCTTC. Translated, it gives CASSTGQIVYTF.

V and J are TRBV5-1 and TRBJ2-7; 7 nucleotides agree with TRBD2. This CDR3 has 18 residues. The germline gives CDR1 SGHRS, CDR2 YFSETQ. V lost 0 bases, J lost 0 bases, and 12 bases stayed unmatched. The CDR3 spells CASSLAARASGLSYEQYF. The CDR3 DNA reads as TGCGCCAGCAGCTTGGCCGCTAGGGCTAGCGGCCTCTCCTACGAGCAGTACTTC.

The sample holds a few counts of this clone. J is TRBJ1-3 and V is TRBV14; D is ambiguous. Germline assignment: CDR1 SGHDN and CDR2 FVKESK. V was pared by 3 bases and J by 4 bases, with 19 bases between. The CDR3 runs to 17 residues. This chain's CDR3 is CASSQNRKLRGGNTIYF. For the CDR3, the DNA is TGTGCCAGCAGCCAGAACAGAAAACTCAGAGGGGGAAACACCATATATTTT.